This TCR beta chain was found in a study of blood T cell repertoires in COVID-19. Whole-study context: The origin of the acute and convalescent COVID-19 samples was the United States, Italy and Spain. T cells, B-cell-depleted T cells, or PBMCs provided the cDNA or gDNA that served as material.

The V gene's germline CDR1 is SGHDN and CDR2 FVKESK. V gave up 2 bases and J gave up 1 base, with 11 bases separating them. This CDR3 contains 15 residues. In the authors' workflow: Nucleated cell counts were estimated from reference gene primer amplification. TCRdb keeps only in-frame clones here, not all; method: immunoSEQ multiplex PCR. The V and J calls and clone size were taken over from that table, and D and trimming were inferred from the DNA. The sample has more than 250,000 clones, roughly 90% seen once. The chain uses TRBV14 and TRBJ1-1; weak D call: TRBD1 (5 bases). Sequencing was carried out using peripheral blood. The TCR sequence derives from a human donor in a cohort sampled during active COVID-19. The CDR3: CASSQRRGWNTEAFF. Here the CDR3 DNA reads TGTGCCAGCAGCCAAAGGAGGGGTTGGAACACTGAAGCTTTCTTT. Full variable domain (outside the CDR3, taken from reference TRBV14 and TRBJ1-1): EAGVTQFPSHSVIEKGQTVTLRCDPISGHDNLYWYRRVMGKEIKFLLHFVKESKQDESGMPNNRFLAERTGGTYSTLKVQPAELEDSGVYFCASSQRRGWNTEAFFGQGTRLTVV.